The sample holds many counts of the clone carrying this T cell receptor beta chain. MiXCR, applied by TCRdb to the 5' RACE reads, yields one record per CDR3 protein. The repertoire holds about 150,000 distinct CDR3 sequences, with approximately 6.6% as singletons. This specimen comes from a study of T cells after yellow fever vaccination. CDR1 SGHTA and CDR2 FQGNSA come from the germline V gene. The CDR3 extends over 15 amino acids. V was shortened by 5 bases and J by 0 bases, with 13 bases between the two germline ends. The V and J genes are TRBV7-2 and TRBJ1-2; D is possibly TRBD1 (5 bases). This sequence originates from a man aged 25-45 years who received the YFV17D yellow fever vaccine. The specimen was CD4+ T cells sorted from PBMCs, collected 10 days after the yellow fever booster vaccination. DNA for the CDR3: TGTGCCAGCAGCGACAGCGGTTCTCCTAACTATGGCTACACCTTC. Protein product: CASSDSGSPNYGYTF.